The T cell receptor beta chain described here comes from a study of Graves' ophthalmopathy and Graves' hyperthyroidism. Amplifying from RNA transcripts, the study obtained TCR beta CDR3 regions. First-round RT-PCR with HTBI primers preceded a second-round multiplex PCR. A single record per CDR3 protein comes from TCRdb applying MiXCR to the multiplex PCR reads. The sample holds about 620,000 distinct CDR3 sequences, about a fifth seen once. Many counts were recorded for this clonotype. This TCR was recovered from a woman between 18 and 30 years old with stable Graves' hyperthyroidism. Some clones in this sample may be carry-over from other donors' samples. Sequences were obtained from peripheral blood.

CDR3 amino acids: CASSPPTRREAFF. The DNA for the CDR3 is TGTGCCAGCAGCCCGCCTACACGGAGGGAAGCTTTCTTT. The rearrangement joins TRBV7-9 to TRBJ1-1; no clear D gene. The V gene's germline CDR1 is SEHNR and CDR2 FQNEAQ (reference sequence). The V gene lost 5 bases and the J gene lost 8 bases, with 15 bases spanning the gap. The CDR3 extends over 13 amino acids. The variable domain in full, with the rest retrieved from reference TRBV7-9 and TRBJ1-1, is DTGVSQNPRHKITKRGQNVTFRCDPISEHNRLYWYRQTLGQGPEFLTYFQNEAQLEKSRLLSDRFSAERPKGSFSTLEIQRTEQGDSAMYLCASSPPTRREAFFGQGTRLTVV.